A single sample gave rise to the 13 T cell receptor beta chains below, sequenced in a study of OX40 agonist ivuxolimab in advanced cancers. Library method: the immunoSEQ multiplex PCR assay. TCRdb's version of the immuneACCESS table is confined to in-frame rearrangements and falls short of the full clone set. An unresolved V gene accounts for under half of the shortfall where checked; the remainder is of unknown origin. This sample comprises around 61,000 clones, roughly 80% of them detected only once. The ten biggest clones cover about 5% of the sample. This material consisted of CD4+ or CD8+ T cells sorted from blood, taken in a trial of the OX40 agonist ivuxolimab. These receptors came from an adult with an advanced solid tumor such as melanoma, head and neck, liver or kidney cancer.

For the CDR3, the DNA is TGTGCCAGTGCTTTTACAGGGGGCACTGAAGCTTTCTTT. As protein: CASAFTGGTEAFF. The rearrangement joins TRBV6-1 to TRBJ1-1; TRBD1 matches at 8 bases. Per germline, CDR1 MNHNS and CDR2 SASEGT. After removal of 9 bases from V and 4 bases from J, the junction contained 7 bases not matched to a gene. The CDR3 totals 13 residues.

The V gene is TRBV9, the J gene TRBJ1-1, with 7 bases aligning to TRBD1. This CDR3 is built from 13 residues. Trimming cost V 4 bases and J 3 bases; bases outside gene matches: 3. Germline values: CDR1 SGDLS, CDR2 YYNGEE. The CDR3 DNA reads as TGTGCCAGCAGCTCGGGACAGTACACTGAAGCTTTCTTT. It specifies CASSSGQYTEAFF.

J is TRBJ2-3 and V is TRBV6-5; D may be TRBD2 (6 bases). CDR3 length: 14 amino acids. The V end lost 6 bases, the J end lost 1 base, and 11 bases lay between the germline ends. CDR1 and CDR2 (germline): MNHEY, SVGAGI. The CDR3 loop is CASRASVGTDTQYF. For the CDR3, the DNA is TGTGCCAGCAGAGCTAGCGTTGGCACAGATACGCAGTATTTT.

The chain carries TRBV9 and TRBJ1-3; D call uncertain. The CDR3 totals 15 residues. The V end lost 0 bases, the J end lost 0 bases, and 7 bases lay between the germline ends. Germline assignment: CDR1 SGDLS and CDR2 YYNGEE. CDR3 region: CASSVEDNSGNTIYF. The CDR3 DNA reads as TGTGCCAGCAGCGTAGAGGATAACTCTGGAAACACCATATATTTT.

The rearrangement joins TRBV7-2 to TRBJ2-7; perhaps TRBD2 as D (5 bases). V was shortened by 1 base and J by 6 bases, with 10 bases between the two germline ends. Germline loops: CDR1 SGHTA, CDR2 FQGNSA. CDR3 length equals 13 residues. This chain's CDR3 is CASSLVGGLEQYF. In nucleotides, the CDR3 is TGTGCCAGCAGCTTAGTTGGCGGGCTCGAGCAGTACTTC.

In DNA form, the CDR3 reads TGTGCCAGCTCACCAGGGGCAAGCTCCTACGAGCAGTACTTC. The encoded protein is CASSPGASSYEQYF. The chain combines TRBV18 with TRBJ2-7; perhaps TRBD1 as D (5 bases). The ends were cut back, 2 bases at V and 0 bases at J, with 8 bases in the middle. The CDR3 spans 14 residues. From germline, CDR1 is KGHSH and CDR2 LQKENI.

J is TRBJ2-1 and V is TRBV11-1; 10 nucleotides align to TRBD2. CDR3 length: 13 amino acids. Germline CDR1 reads SGHAT; CDR2 reads FQDESV (reference sequence). The junction had 3 bases not matched to a gene; V was cut back by 7 bases and J by 6 bases. The chain's CDR3 is CASTTSGVNEQFF. DNA of the CDR3: TGTGCCAGCACCACTAGCGGGGTCAATGAGCAGTTCTTC.

The chain recombines TRBV30 with TRBJ1-1, with D unclear. Trimming cost V 5 bases and J 4 bases, with 17 bases left between them. The CDR3 consists of 14 residues. The V gene's germline CDR1 is GTSNPN and CDR2 SVGIG (reference sequence). As DNA, the CDR3 is TGTGCCTGGCTACCCAGGAGGGCGACCACTGAAGCTTTCTTT. Translation: CAWLPRRATTEAFF.

The chain is built from TRBV6-1 and TRBJ1-1, with TRBD1 matching over 7 bases. Germline V lookup: CDR1 MNHNS, CDR2 SASEGT. V was clipped by 6 bases and J by 0 bases; unmatched bases: 4. The CDR3 length is 14 residues. The CDR3 here is CASSTGEVNTEAFF. CDR3 coding DNA: TGTGCCAGCAGCACAGGGGAGGTGAACACTGAAGCTTTCTTT.

This sequence joins TRBV19 and TRBJ2-1; 13 bases map to TRBD2. Germline values: CDR1 LNHDA, CDR2 SQIVND (reference sequence). The CDR3 length is 15 residues. Germline trimming cut 3 bases from V and 10 bases from J; bases unmatched to any gene: 6. In DNA form, the CDR3 reads TGTGCCAGTAGTATTACTAGCGGGGGGGACCTAGAGCAGTTCTTC. It translates to CASSITSGGDLEQFF.

The chain combines TRBV5-1 with TRBJ2-5; no clear D gene. The ends were cut back, 4 bases at V and 0 bases at J, with 1 base in the middle. This CDR3 spans 11 amino acids. The germline CDR1 and CDR2 sequences are SGHRS and YFSETQ. In nucleotides, the CDR3 is TGCGCCAGCAGCGACCAAGAGACCCAGTACTTC. It yields the protein CASSDQETQYF.

This clone appeared a single time. The gene calls are TRBV5-1 and TRBJ1-1, with D unclear. The CDR3 has 14 residues. Germline lookup yields CDR1 SGHRS and CDR2 YFSETQ. Trimming took 4 bases from V and 1 from J, leaving 11 bases between them. CDR3 region: CASSEQQTNTEAFF. The CDR3 DNA sequence: TGCGCCAGCAGCGAACAGCAAACGAACACTGAAGCTTTCTTT.

V usage is TRBV7-5 and J usage is TRBJ1-2. TRBV7-5 is marked as a pseudogene. The CDR3 runs 14 residues. This CDR3 is CVRGDAQNTYGYTF. The CDR3 coding sequence is TGTGTCAGAGGGGATGCACAGAACACTTATGGCTACACCTTC.